This T cell receptor beta chain was identified in a study of shared clonotypes between healthy human individuals. Study results and caveats: Clonotype sharing among donors was thought likely to change with sequencing depth. Clonotypes which were not shared had lower generation probabilities than clonotypes that all four donors shared. Naive subsets typically showed greater estimated richness than memory subsets.

Splitting of each subset's genomic DNA was done evenly across several immunoSEQ plates. Here immunoSEQ multiplex PCR was the method, and the copy in TCRdb shows in-frame clones only, minus some. The sample holds over a million clones, 70% to 80% seen once. The germline CDR1 and CDR2 sequences are SGHNT and YYREEE (reference sequence). The CDR3 is made up of 15 amino acids. Trimming took 5 bases from V and 4 from J; bases not matched to a gene: 9. As concerns this clone: What it binds is unknown. The same CDR3 arises from other DNA sequences in this sample as well.

The receptor was isolated from a man between 18 and 29 years old in good health. The rearrangement uses TRBV5-4 and TRBJ2-3; TRBD2 aligns across 8 bases. Sequenced input: memory CD4+ T cells sorted from blood. The subset denotes: CD45RA-negative fraction. CDR3 residues: CASSLSGGGADTQYF. The CDR3 DNA reads as TGTGCCAGCAGTCTAAGCGGGGGAGGGGCAGATACGCAGTATTTT.